The text below deals with one T cell receptor (beta chain). Its specificity is not known. The data derive from a study of siplizumab effects on memory and regulatory T cells. Produced via immunoSEQ multiplex PCR; TCRdb's table is partial and in-frame only. The table records about 91,000 clones, over 85% of them present only once. The V gene lost 5 bases and the J gene lost 4 bases, with 9 bases spanning the gap. The CDR3 spans 12 residues. Germline CDR1 SEHNR, CDR2 FQNEAQ (reference sequence). Study-level findings and limits: Assignment of a naive or memory phenotype failed for roughly 75-97% of the proliferating CD4+ or CD8+ clones. Confirmatory evidence of suppressive function in proliferating siplizumab-culture Tregs was not obtained.

The J gene is TRBJ2-7, the V gene TRBV7-9; D gene uncertain. This clonotype was obtained from a human donor in good health. The sequencing sample was made of CD8+ T cells sorted from blood. The CDR3 loop reads CASSIRQYEQYF. The DNA for the CDR3 is TGTGCCAGCAGCATCCGCCAATACGAGCAGTACTTC.